This passage covers 10 T cell receptor beta chains from one sample sequenced in a study of shared clonotypes between healthy human individuals. The method was immunoSEQ multiplex PCR; TCRdb's version includes in-frame clones alone and lacks a portion of them. The sample lists just over 2,000,000 clones, approximately 95% seen once, with 0.85% to 1.3% in the top ten. CD45RO-negative, CCR7-selected cells formed the naive CD8 fraction, which excluded terminally differentiated effector memory CD45RA+ cells. Material: naive CD8+ T cells sorted from blood. All receptors come from a man aged 18 to 30 in good health.

The chain has TRBV15 and TRBJ2-5, with TRBD2 matching 13 bases. CDR1 and CDR2 from the germline V gene are LNHNV and YYDKDF (reference sequence). V dropped 5 bases and J dropped 5; count of bases not matched to a gene: 11. CDR3 length: 17 amino acids. Written as DNA, the CDR3 is TGTGCCACCAGCCCCCGGTTCGGACTAGCGGGAGAGGAGACCCAGTACTTC. Amino acid sequence: CATSPRFGLAGEETQYF.

CDR3 nucleotides: TGTGCCAGCAGTTACTCGGCTAGCGGGGAGACCCAGTACTTC. This encodes CASSYSASGETQYF. This chain joins TRBV6-6 and TRBJ2-5, with TRBD2 matching over 8 bases. Germline trimming cut 0 bases from V and 5 bases from J; bases unmatched to any gene: 2. The CDR3 sequence is 14 residues long. Germline CDR1 MNHNY, CDR2 SVGAGI (reference sequence).

The chain combines TRBV28 with TRBJ2-7; D possibly corresponds to TRBD2 (7 bases). Deletions cut 5 bases from V and 2 bases from J, with 16 bases between. This CDR3 contains 15 residues. Germline lookup yields CDR1 MDHEN and CDR2 SYDVKM. The CDR3 loop is CASSLRGAEAYEQYF. Written as DNA, the CDR3 is TGTGCCAGCAGTCTTCGGGGGGCCGAAGCCTACGAGCAGTACTTC.

This clone was observed a single time. The CDR3 bases are TGTGCCAGCTCACCGACCGCGGGAGGGCCTATCTACGAGCAGTACTTC. Encoded protein: CASSPTAGGPIYEQYF. The chain carries TRBV18 and TRBJ2-5, with 9 bases that match TRBD2. The DNA end lines up better with TRBJ2-7; the J call may be wrong. The CDR3 is 16 residues long. Germline V gene data show CDR1 as KGHSH and CDR2 as LQKENI.

Notes on this clone: This sample also contains other DNA sequences that code for the same CDR3. The chain combines TRBV5-4 with TRBJ1-2; 10 nucleotides align to TRBD1. CDR3 length: 14 amino acids. After removal of 4 bases from V and 3 bases from J, the junction contained 3 bases not matched to a gene. The V gene's germline CDR1 is SGHNT and CDR2 YYREEE (reference sequence). In DNA, the CDR3 is TGTGCCAGCAGCCTGGACAGGGGGGACTATGGCTACACCTTC. The encoded protein is CASSLDRGDYGYTF.

This clone came up once. This sequence joins TRBV6-5 and TRBJ1-5; no clear D. V gave up 6 bases and J gave up 2 bases, with 8 bases separating them. CDR3 length: 13 amino acids. Germline V gene data show CDR1 as MNHEY and CDR2 as SVGAGI. The CDR3 is CASSGFGNQPQHF. The CDR3 bases are TGTGCCAGCAGCGGATTTGGCAATCAGCCCCAGCATTTT.

The V call is TRBV28, the J call TRBJ1-2, with a possible D match to TRBD1 (5 bases). The CDR3 has 13 amino acids. CDR1 and CDR2 from the germline V gene are MDHEN and SYDVKM. CDR3 nucleotides: TGTGCAGAAAGGAACAGGTATAACTATGGCTACACCTTC. Translated: CAERNRYNYGYTF.

This chain uses TRBV2 with TRBJ2-7; D is unclear. Germline V gene lookup returns CDR1 SNHLY and CDR2 FYNNEI. The CDR3 is made up of 13 amino acids. V gave up 5 bases and J gave up 3 bases, with 11 bases separating them. CDR3 nucleotide sequence: TGTGCCAGCAGTCCCTCTTGGGGCTACGAGCAGTACTTC. Translation gives CASSPSWGYEQYF.

The chain joins TRBV7-8 to TRBJ2-7, with D perhaps matching TRBD2 (6 bases). Germline lookup yields CDR1 SGHVS and CDR2 FQNEAQ. The CDR3 length is 16 residues. V was clipped by 0 bases and J by 0 bases, with 12 bases between them. CDR3 nucleotides: TGTGCCAGCAGCTTAGCGCGGGGAGGAAGCTCCTACGAGCAGTACTTC. Protein product: CASSLARGGSSYEQYF.

This clone occurred once. V gene TRBV9 combines with J gene TRBJ1-6, with D tentatively TRBD1 (6 bases). This CDR3 is 17 amino acids long. With 1 base removed from V and 8 bases from J, the gap between germline ends came to 19 bases. Germline V CDR1 and CDR2: SGDLS, YYNGEE. Here the CDR3 reads CASSVSWGPGSDSPLHF. CDR3 sequence (DNA): TGTGCCAGCAGCGTAAGCTGGGGGCCGGGGTCCGATTCACCCCTCCACTTT.